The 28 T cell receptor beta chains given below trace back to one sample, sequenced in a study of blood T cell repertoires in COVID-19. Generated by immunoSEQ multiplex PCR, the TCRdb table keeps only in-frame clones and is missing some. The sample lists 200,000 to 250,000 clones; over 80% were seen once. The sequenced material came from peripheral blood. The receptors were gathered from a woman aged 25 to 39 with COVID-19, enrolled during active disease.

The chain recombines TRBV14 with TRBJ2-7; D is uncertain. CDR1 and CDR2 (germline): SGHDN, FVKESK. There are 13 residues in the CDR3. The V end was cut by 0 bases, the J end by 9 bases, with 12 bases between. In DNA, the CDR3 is TGTGCCAGCAGCCAAGATCAGGTAGGCCCGCAGTACTTC. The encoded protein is CASSQDQVGPQYF. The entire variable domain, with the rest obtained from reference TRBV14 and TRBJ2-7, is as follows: EAGVTQFPSHSVIEKGQTVTLRCDPISGHDNLYWYRRVMGKEIKFLLHFVKESKQDESGMPNNRFLAERTGGTYSTLKVQPAELEDSGVYFCASSQDQVGPQYFGPGTRLTVT.

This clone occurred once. CDR3 bases: TGCAGTGCTAGTGGCAGTATGAACACTGAAGCTTTCTTT. Protein sequence: CSASGSMNTEAFF. The chain couples TRBV20-1 to TRBJ1-1; unclear D gene. In germline, CDR1 is DFQATT, CDR2 SNEGSKA (reference sequence). CDR3 length equals 13 residues. Trimming pared 3 bases from V and 0 bases from J, leaving 8 bases between.

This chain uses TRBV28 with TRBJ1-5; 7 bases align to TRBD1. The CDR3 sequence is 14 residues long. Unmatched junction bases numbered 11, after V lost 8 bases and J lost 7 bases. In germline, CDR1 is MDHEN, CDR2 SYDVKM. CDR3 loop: CASRPHRGDQPQHF. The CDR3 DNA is TGTGCCAGCCGACCTCACAGGGGAGACCAGCCCCAGCATTTT.

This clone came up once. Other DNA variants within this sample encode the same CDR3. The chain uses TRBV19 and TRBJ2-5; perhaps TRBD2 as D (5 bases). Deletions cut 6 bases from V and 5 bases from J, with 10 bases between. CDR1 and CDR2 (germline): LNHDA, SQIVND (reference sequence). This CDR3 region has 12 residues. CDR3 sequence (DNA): TGTGCCAGTAGCCAAACGGGGGAGACCCAGTACTTC. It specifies CASSQTGETQYF.

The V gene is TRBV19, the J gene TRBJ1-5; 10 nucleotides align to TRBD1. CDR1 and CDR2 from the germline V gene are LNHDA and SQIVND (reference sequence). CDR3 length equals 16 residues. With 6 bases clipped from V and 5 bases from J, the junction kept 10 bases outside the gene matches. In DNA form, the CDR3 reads TGTGCCAGTAGCTCCCGACAGGGGGCAAATTATCAGCCCCAGCATTTT. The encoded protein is CASSSRQGANYQPQHF.

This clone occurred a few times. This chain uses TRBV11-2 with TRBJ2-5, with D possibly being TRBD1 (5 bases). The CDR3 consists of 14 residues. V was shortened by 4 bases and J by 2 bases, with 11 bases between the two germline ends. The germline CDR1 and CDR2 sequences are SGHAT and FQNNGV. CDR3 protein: CASSSRAGQETQYF. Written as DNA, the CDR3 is TGTGCCAGCAGCTCCAGGGCCGGTCAAGAGACCCAGTACTTC.

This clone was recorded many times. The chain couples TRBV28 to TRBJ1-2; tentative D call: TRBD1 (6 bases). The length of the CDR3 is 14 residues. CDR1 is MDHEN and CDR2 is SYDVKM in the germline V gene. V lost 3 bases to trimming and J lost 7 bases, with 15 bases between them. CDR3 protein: CASSFQGGSGGYTF. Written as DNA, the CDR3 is TGTGCCAGCAGTTTTCAAGGGGGTAGTGGTGGCTACACCTTC.

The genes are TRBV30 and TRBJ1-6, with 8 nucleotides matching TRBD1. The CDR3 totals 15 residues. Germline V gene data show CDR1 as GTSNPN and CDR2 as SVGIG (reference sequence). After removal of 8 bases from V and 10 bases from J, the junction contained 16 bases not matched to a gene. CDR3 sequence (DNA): TGTGCCCTGAGGATAAACGGACAGGGAAGGTCACCCCTCCACTTT. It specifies CALRINGQGRSPLHF.

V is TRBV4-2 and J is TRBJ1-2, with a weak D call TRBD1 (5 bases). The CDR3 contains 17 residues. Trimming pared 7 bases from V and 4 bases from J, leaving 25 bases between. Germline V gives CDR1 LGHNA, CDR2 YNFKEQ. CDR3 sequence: CASTPGPPPQGSYGYTF. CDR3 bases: TGTGCCAGCACACCTGGTCCCCCTCCGCAGGGCTCCTATGGCTACACCTTC.

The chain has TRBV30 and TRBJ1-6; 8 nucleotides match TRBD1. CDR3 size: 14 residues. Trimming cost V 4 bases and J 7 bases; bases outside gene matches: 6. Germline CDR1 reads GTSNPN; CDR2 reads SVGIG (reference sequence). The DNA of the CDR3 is TGTGCCTGGACCTACGGGACAGGAAATTCACCCCTCCACTTT. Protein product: CAWTYGTGNSPLHF.

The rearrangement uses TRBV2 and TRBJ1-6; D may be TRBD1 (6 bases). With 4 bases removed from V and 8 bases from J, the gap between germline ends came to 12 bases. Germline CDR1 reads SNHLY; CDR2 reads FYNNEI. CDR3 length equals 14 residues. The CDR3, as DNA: TGTGCCAGCAGTGTTCAGGGGAAGGATTCACCCCTCCACTTT. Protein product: CASSVQGKDSPLHF.

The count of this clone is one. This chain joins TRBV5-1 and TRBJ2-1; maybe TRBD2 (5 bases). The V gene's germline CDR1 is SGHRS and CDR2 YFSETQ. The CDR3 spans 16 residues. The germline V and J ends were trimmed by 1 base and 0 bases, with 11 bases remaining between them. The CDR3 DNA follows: TGCGCCAGCAGCTTGCGTGGCGGGTTCTCCTACAATGAGCAGTTCTTC. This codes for CASSLRGGFSYNEQFF.

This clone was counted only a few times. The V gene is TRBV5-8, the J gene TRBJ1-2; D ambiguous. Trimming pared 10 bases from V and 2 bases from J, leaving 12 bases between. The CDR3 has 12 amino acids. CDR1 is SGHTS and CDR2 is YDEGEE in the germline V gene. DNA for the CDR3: TGTGCCGGAGGAGGACGGAACTATGGCTACACCTTC. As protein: CAGGGRNYGYTF.

The CDR3 protein is CASTEGFQGNTIYF. CDR3 in DNA: TGTGCCAGCACCGAGGGATTTCAAGGGAACACCATATATTTT. The rearrangement joins TRBV2 to TRBJ1-3; D gene unclear. The CDR3 totals 14 residues. Germline V gene sequence: CDR1 SNHLY, CDR2 FYNNEI. With 7 bases removed from V and 7 bases from J, the gap between germline ends came to 17 bases. The complete variable domain, with remaining parts taken from reference TRBV2 and TRBJ1-3, reads EPEVTQTPSHQVTQMGQEVILRCVPISNHLYFYWYRQILGQKVEFLVSFYNNEISEKSEIFDDQFSVERPDGSNFTLKIRSTKLEDSAMYFCASTEGFQGNTIYFGEGSWLTVV.

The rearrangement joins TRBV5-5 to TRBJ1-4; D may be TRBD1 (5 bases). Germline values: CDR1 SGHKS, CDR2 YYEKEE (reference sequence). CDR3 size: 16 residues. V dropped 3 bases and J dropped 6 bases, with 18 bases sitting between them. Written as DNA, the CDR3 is TGTGCCAGCAGCTGGACATTGGGACTGGCCTATGAAAAACTGTTTTTT. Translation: CASSWTLGLAYEKLFF. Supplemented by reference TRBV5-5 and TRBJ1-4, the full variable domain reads DAGVTQSPTHLIKTRGQQVTLRCSPISGHKSVSWYQQVLGQGPQFIFQYYEKEERGRGNFPDRFSARQFPNYSSELNVNALLLGDSALYLCASSWTLGLAYEKLFFGSGTQLSVL.

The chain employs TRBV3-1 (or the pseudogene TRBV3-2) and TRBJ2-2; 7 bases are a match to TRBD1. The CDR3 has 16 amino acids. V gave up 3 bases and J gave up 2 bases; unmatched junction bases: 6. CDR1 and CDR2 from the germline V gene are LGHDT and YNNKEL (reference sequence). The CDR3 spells CASSHSDRLNTGELFF. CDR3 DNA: TGTGCCAGCAGCCATTCGGACAGGCTAAACACCGGGGAGCTGTTTTTT.

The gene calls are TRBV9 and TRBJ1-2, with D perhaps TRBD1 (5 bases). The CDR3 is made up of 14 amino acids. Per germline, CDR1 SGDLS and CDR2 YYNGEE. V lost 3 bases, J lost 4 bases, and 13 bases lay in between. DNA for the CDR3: TGTGCCAGCAGCGCCGGACAAGCCCTCTATGGCTACACCTTC. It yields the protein CASSAGQALYGYTF.

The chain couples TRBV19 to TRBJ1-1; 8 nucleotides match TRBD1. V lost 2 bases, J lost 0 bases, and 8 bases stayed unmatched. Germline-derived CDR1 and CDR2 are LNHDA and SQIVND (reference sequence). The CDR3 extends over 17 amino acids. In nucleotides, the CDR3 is TGTGCCAGTAGTATAACCCGACAGGGGCCTCTGAACACTGAAGCTTTCTTT. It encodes CASSITRQGPLNTEAFF.

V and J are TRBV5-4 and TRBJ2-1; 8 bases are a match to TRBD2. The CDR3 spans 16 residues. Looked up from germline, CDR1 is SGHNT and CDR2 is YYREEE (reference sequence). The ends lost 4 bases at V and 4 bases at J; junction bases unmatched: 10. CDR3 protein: CASSPGGTNLYNEQFF. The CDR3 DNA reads TGTGCCAGCAGCCCGGGGGGGACCAATCTATACAATGAGCAGTTCTTC.

The CDR3 is CASSSWQGNYNSPLHF. CDR3 nucleotides: TGTGCCAGCAGTTCGTGGCAGGGGAATTATAATTCACCCCTCCACTTT. The J gene is TRBJ1-6, the V gene TRBV27, with D maybe TRBD1 (6 bases). Germline CDR1 and CDR2: MNHEY and SMNVEV (reference sequence). CDR3 length: 16 amino acids. V lost 4 bases to trimming and J lost 4 bases, with 14 bases between them.

The CDR3 nucleotides are TGTGCCATCAGTGAGTCTCGCGGGAGGGCTGTAGATACGCAGTATTTT. It is translated as CAISESRGRAVDTQYF. V and J are TRBV10-3 and TRBJ2-3; 9 bases are a match to TRBD2. The trim removed 0 bases at V and 5 bases at J, leaving 6 bases unmatched. Germline CDR1 reads ENHRY; CDR2 reads SYGVKD. The CDR3 extends over 16 amino acids.

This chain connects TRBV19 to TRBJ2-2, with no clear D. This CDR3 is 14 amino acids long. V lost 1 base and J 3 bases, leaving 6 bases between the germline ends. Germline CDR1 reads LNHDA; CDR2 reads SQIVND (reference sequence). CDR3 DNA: TGTGCCAGTAGTATAGCCCTTTACACCGGGGAGCTGTTTTTT. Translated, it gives CASSIALYTGELFF.

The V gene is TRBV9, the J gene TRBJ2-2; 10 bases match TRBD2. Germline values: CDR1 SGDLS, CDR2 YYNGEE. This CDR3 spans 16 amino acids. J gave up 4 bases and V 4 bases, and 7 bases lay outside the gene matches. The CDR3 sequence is CASSPRVAGGTGELFF. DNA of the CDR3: TGTGCCAGCAGCCCCCGGGTAGCGGGAGGCACCGGGGAGCTGTTTTTT.

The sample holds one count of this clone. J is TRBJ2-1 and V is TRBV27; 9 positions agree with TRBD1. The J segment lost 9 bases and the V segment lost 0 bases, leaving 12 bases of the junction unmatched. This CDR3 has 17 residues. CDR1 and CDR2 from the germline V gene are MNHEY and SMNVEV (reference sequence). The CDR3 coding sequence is TGTGCCAGCAGTTTATCGATCGGGACAGGGATCAGAAGTGAGCAGTTCTTC. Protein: CASSLSIGTGIRSEQFF.

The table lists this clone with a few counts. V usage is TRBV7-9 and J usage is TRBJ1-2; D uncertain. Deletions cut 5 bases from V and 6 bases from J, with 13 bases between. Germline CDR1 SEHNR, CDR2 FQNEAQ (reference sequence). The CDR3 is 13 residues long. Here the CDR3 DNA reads TGTGCCAGCAGCCCCGTGGAGAGGGATGGCTACACCTTC. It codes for CASSPVERDGYTF.

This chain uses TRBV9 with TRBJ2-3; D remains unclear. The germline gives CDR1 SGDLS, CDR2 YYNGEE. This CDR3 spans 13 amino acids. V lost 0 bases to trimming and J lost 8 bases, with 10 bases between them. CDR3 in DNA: TGTGCCAGCAGCGTAGAACCGGTTGGTACGCAGTATTTT. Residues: CASSVEPVGTQYF.

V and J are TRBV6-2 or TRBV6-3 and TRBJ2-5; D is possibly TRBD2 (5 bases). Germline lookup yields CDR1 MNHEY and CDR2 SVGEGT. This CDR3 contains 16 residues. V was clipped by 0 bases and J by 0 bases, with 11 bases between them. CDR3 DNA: TGTGCCAGCAGTTACTCGAGCCCGGACTACCAAGAGACCCAGTACTTC. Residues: CASSYSSPDYQETQYF.

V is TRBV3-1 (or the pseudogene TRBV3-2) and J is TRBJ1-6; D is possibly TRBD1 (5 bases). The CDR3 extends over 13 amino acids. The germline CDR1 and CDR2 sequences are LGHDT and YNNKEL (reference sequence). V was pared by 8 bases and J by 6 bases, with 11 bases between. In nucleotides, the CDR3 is TGTGCCAGCCGGGGGGGTACTAATTCACCCCTCCACTTT. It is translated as CASRGGTNSPLHF.